A single T cell receptor (beta chain) is shown here with its context. Antigen unknown. This specimen comes from a study of cytomegalovirus exposure and HLA in healthy donors. Study overall: An analysis done earlier identified about 100 million unique TCR beta sequences from around 180 million T cells. Overall study results and limits: With further analysis later on, most CMV-associated TCR beta chains appeared HLA-restricted.

Primers for the PCR totalled 60 Vbeta and 13 Jbeta. Produced via immunoSEQ multiplex PCR; TCRdb's table is partial and in-frame only. The sample shows 110,000 to 150,000 clones, approximately 9% of them seen only once. This CDR3 is built from 13 residues. Per germline, CDR1 SEHNR and CDR2 FQNEAQ (reference sequence). The V and J ends lost 4 bases and 10 bases respectively, with 11 bases between them. Whereas donors were nominally healthy upon sampling, unrecorded immune exposures were probable. The sequenced sample was PBMCs. This sequence originates from a male donor in good health and CMV-seronegative. The chain combines TRBV7-9 with TRBJ1-6, with a tentative D call TRBD1 (5 bases). The CDR3 region is CASSSEGVSPLHF. In nucleotides, the CDR3 is TGTGCCAGCAGCTCGGAAGGGGTCTCACCCCTCCACTTT. Looking up the rest from reference TRBV7-9 and TRBJ1-6 gives the full variable domain: DTGVSQNPRHKITKRGQNVTFRCDPISEHNRLYWYRQTLGQGPEFLTYFQNEAQLEKSRLLSDRFSAERPKGSFSTLEIQRTEQGDSAMYLCASSSEGVSPLHFGNGTRLTVT.